The 23 T cell receptor beta chains listed next were all sequenced from one sample in a study of shared clonotypes between healthy human individuals. Profiling relied on immunoSEQ multiplex PCR, and the TCRdb table lists in-frame clones only, not all of them. The profile shows about 380,000 clones, about 96% of them singletons. The sequencing sample was made of memory CD8+ T cells sorted from blood. The subset was: CD45RO+ cells pooled with CCR7-negative TemRA cells. These TCRs come from a man aged 30 to 45 in good health.

The V and J genes are TRBV9 and TRBJ2-1; TRBD2 aligns across 12 bases. The CDR3 is made up of 15 amino acids. Per the germline V gene, CDR1 is SGDLS and CDR2 is YYNGEE. J gave up 7 bases and V 3 bases, and 5 bases lay outside the gene matches. For the CDR3, the DNA is TGTGCCAGCAGCGGGCCGGGGACTAGCGGGAATGAGCAGTTCTTC. Translating gives CASSGPGTSGNEQFF. Complete variable domain (other parts from reference TRBV9 and TRBJ2-1): DSGVTQTPKHLITATGQRVTLRCSPRSGDLSVYWYQQSLDQGLQFLIQYYNGEERAKGNILERFSAQQFPDLHSELNLSSLELGDSALYFCASSGPGTSGNEQFFGPGTRLTVL.

The chain combines TRBV6-5 with TRBJ2-3; 9 bases map to TRBD1. The length of the CDR3 is 15 residues. Unmatched junction bases numbered 7, after V lost 6 bases and J lost 3 bases. Germline V gene sequence: CDR1 MNHEY, CDR2 SVGAGI. Here the CDR3 reads CASRPGTGITDTQYF. CDR3 nucleotide sequence: TGTGCCAGCAGACCCGGGACAGGGATAACAGATACGCAGTATTTT.

The chain recombines TRBV5-1 with TRBJ1-1; TRBD1 matches at 7 bases. Trimming cost V 4 bases and J 0 bases; bases outside gene matches: 6. The CDR3 has 15 amino acids. The germline CDR1 and CDR2 sequences are SGHRS and YFSETQ. CDR3 protein: CASSPGQNLNTEAFF. For the CDR3, the DNA is TGCGCCAGCAGCCCGGGACAGAACTTGAACACTGAAGCTTTCTTT.

The rearrangement joins TRBV28 to TRBJ1-5; the match to TRBD1 covers 8 bases. CDR3 length: 14 amino acids. The germline gives CDR1 MDHEN, CDR2 SYDVKM. J gave up 4 bases and V 5 bases, and 4 bases lay outside the gene matches. CDR3 residues: CASSVDRANQPQHF. CDR3 in DNA: TGTGCCAGCAGTGTGGACAGGGCAAATCAGCCCCAGCATTTT. Drawing the rest from reference TRBV28 and TRBJ1-5, the complete variable domain is DVKVTQSSRYLVKRTGEKVFLECVQDMDHENMFWYRQDPGLGLRLIYFSYDVKMKEKGDIPEGYSVSREKKERFSLILESASTNQTSMYLCASSVDRANQPQHFGDGTRLSIL.

The genes are TRBV5-1 and TRBJ2-5; TRBD1 matches at 9 bases. This CDR3 has 15 amino acids. With V trimmed by 1 base and J by 2 bases, 3 bases remained unmatched. Germline lookup yields CDR1 SGHRS and CDR2 YFSETQ. CDR3 in DNA: TGCGCCAGCAGCTTGCCGGGACAGGGACAAGAGACCCAGTACTTC. Encoded protein: CASSLPGQGQETQYF.

This chain links TRBV30 with TRBJ1-2; 7 nucleotides line up with TRBD1. V lost 5 bases, J lost 8 bases, and 8 bases stayed unmatched. Germline values: CDR1 GTSNPN, CDR2 SVGIG (reference sequence). This CDR3 region has 12 residues. The CDR3 loop reads CAWVKGGRGYTF. The CDR3, as DNA: TGTGCCTGGGTTAAAGGGGGCAGGGGCTACACCTTC. Looking up the rest from reference TRBV30 and TRBJ1-2 gives the full variable domain: SQTIHQWPATLVQPVGSPLSLECTVEGTSNPNLYWYRQAAGRGLQLLFYSVGIGQISSEVPQNLSASRPQDRQFILSSKKLLLSDSGFYLCAWVKGGRGYTFGSGTRLTVV.

This clone was recorded only once. This chain joins TRBV27 and TRBJ2-1; a weak D match, TRBD2 (6 bases). V gave up 3 bases and J gave up 2 bases, with 14 bases separating them. The CDR3 has 16 residues. The germline CDR1 and CDR2 sequences are MNHEY and SMNVEV (reference sequence). The CDR3 region is CASSLGREIPYNEQFF. CDR3 nucleotides: TGTGCCAGCAGTTTGGGGCGGGAAATTCCCTACAATGAGCAGTTCTTC.

The gene calls are TRBV28 and TRBJ2-3; the match to TRBD2 covers 11 bases. The V and J ends lost 4 bases and 6 bases, in that order; junction bases with no gene match: 9. CDR3 length: 16 residues. Germline CDR1 reads MDHEN; CDR2 reads SYDVKM. Here the CDR3 reads CASSSLLAGGRDTQYF. The CDR3, as DNA: TGTGCCAGCAGTTCCCTCCTAGCGGGAGGCAGGGATACGCAGTATTTT.

This chain links TRBV14 with TRBJ2-1; the D is unclear. This CDR3 region has 15 residues. The V gene lost 0 bases and the J gene lost 6 bases, with 12 bases spanning the gap. CDR1 and CDR2 (germline): SGHDN, FVKESK. The CDR3 loop is CASSQDLGRLNEQFF. The CDR3, as DNA: TGTGCCAGCAGCCAAGATCTCGGACGTCTCAATGAGCAGTTCTTC.

The genes are TRBV7-9 and TRBJ2-1, with TRBD1 as a possible D gene (5 bases). V lost 1 base and J lost 4, with 11 bases in between. Germline values: CDR1 SEHNR, CDR2 FQNEAQ (reference sequence). CDR3 length: 15 residues. In DNA, the CDR3 is TGTGCCAGCAGCTTAGATAGGGGTAAATACAATGAGCAGTTCTTC. Residues: CASSLDRGKYNEQFF.

The chain combines TRBV5-6 with TRBJ1-1; a weak D match, TRBD1 (5 bases). Germline V gene lookup returns CDR1 SGHDT and CDR2 YYEEEE. Between the trimmed V and J ends, which lost 0 bases and 1 base, there was a span of 16 bases. The CDR3 extends over 17 amino acids. As DNA, the CDR3 is TGTGCCAGCAGCTTGGTCCCCCTCGACACAGGGAACACTGAAGCTTTCTTT. It encodes CASSLVPLDTGNTEAFF.

The chain links TRBV28 to TRBJ1-1, with 7 bases fitting TRBD1. Germline V gene lookup returns CDR1 MDHEN and CDR2 SYDVKM. V lost 6 bases, J lost 0 bases, and 10 bases stayed unmatched. The CDR3 sequence is 16 residues long. The CDR3 DNA sequence: TGTGCCAGCAGCCCTTACAGGGGCGTTATGAACACTGAAGCTTTCTTT. Translation gives CASSPYRGVMNTEAFF.

V is TRBV30 and J is TRBJ1-2; D is undetermined. V lost 4 bases to trimming and J lost 7 bases, with 10 bases between them. CDR1 GTSNPN and CDR2 SVGIG come from the germline V gene (reference sequence). The CDR3 extends over 11 amino acids. The CDR3: CAWTYRLGYTF. The CDR3 DNA sequence: TGTGCCTGGACCTATCGACTTGGCTACACCTTC.

The rearrangement joins TRBV30 to TRBJ2-3; TRBD1 matches at 8 bases. With 0 bases clipped from V and 0 bases from J, the junction kept 2 bases outside the gene matches. CDR3 length equals 15 residues. In germline, CDR1 is GTSNPN, CDR2 SVGIG (reference sequence). The CDR3 here is CAWSVRGPSTDTQYF. The CDR3 region has the DNA TGTGCCTGGAGTGTCAGGGGGCCTAGCACAGATACGCAGTATTTT.

The chain is built from TRBV5-4 and TRBJ1-2; 10 nucleotides agree with TRBD1. Germline trimming cut 4 bases from V and 8 bases from J; bases unmatched to any gene: 5. Per germline, CDR1 SGHNT and CDR2 YYREEE (reference sequence). This CDR3 has 13 amino acids. CDR3 residues: CASSGRDRGGYTF. The CDR3 DNA reads as TGTGCCAGCAGCGGCCGGGACAGGGGCGGCTACACCTTC.

V gene TRBV4-1 combines with J gene TRBJ2-5; either TRBD1 or TRBD2 may fit D (5 bases each). V was shortened by 1 base and J by 1 base, with 13 bases between the two germline ends. Germline CDR1 reads MGHRA; CDR2 reads YSYEKL. The CDR3 contains 16 residues. CDR3 sequence: CASSQASGPGQETQYF. As DNA, the CDR3 is TGCGCCAGCAGCCAAGCGTCGGGACCCGGCCAAGAGACCCAGTACTTC.

This chain links TRBV2 with TRBJ2-1, with 11 bases that match TRBD2. V trimming: 5 bases; J trimming: 5 bases; junction bases outside the gene matches: 8. CDR1 is SNHLY, CDR2 FYNNEI, per germline. This CDR3 contains 16 residues. CDR3 in amino acids: CASSLRVTSGDNEQFF. CDR3 DNA sequence: TGTGCCAGCAGTTTGAGGGTGACTAGCGGGGACAATGAGCAGTTCTTC.

The chain uses TRBV28 and TRBJ1-2; perhaps TRBD1 as D (5 bases). The V end was cut by 11 bases, the J end by 0 bases, with 13 bases between. The CDR3 extends over 13 amino acids. Germline loops: CDR1 MDHEN, CDR2 SYDVKM. CDR3 sequence: CAAGAVANYGYTF. The CDR3 bases are TGTGCCGCCGGGGCAGTAGCTAACTATGGCTACACCTTC.

The rearrangement uses TRBV10-3 and TRBJ2-3; D ambiguous. The CDR3 has 15 residues. Trimming cost V 3 bases and J 6 bases, with 16 bases left between them. The germline gives CDR1 ENHRY, CDR2 SYGVKD. In DNA form, the CDR3 reads TGTGCCATCAGTGACATCCGGACCTGGAAGGATACGCAGTATTTT. Protein sequence: CAISDIRTWKDTQYF.

The V call is TRBV7-2, the J call TRBJ2-7; D is unresolved. Trimming shortened V by 3 bases and J by 4 bases, and 7 bases separated the two germline ends. Germline assignment: CDR1 SGHTA and CDR2 FQGNSA. The CDR3 contains 12 residues. The DNA of the CDR3 is TGTGCCAGCAGCTTTAACCAGTACGAGCAGTACTTC. This gives the protein CASSFNQYEQYF.

V and J are TRBV6-5 and TRBJ1-3; D gene ambiguous. This CDR3 has 14 amino acids. V was cut by 4 bases and J by 4 bases, with 11 bases left in between. Germline V gives CDR1 MNHEY, CDR2 SVGAGI. The CDR3 DNA follows: TGTGCCAGCAGTTCTAGTGGGTCGGGAAACACCATATATTTT. Encoded protein: CASSSSGSGNTIYF.

The chain has TRBV6-1 and TRBJ2-5; D may be TRBD1 (5 bases). The CDR3 is 16 residues long. V dropped 4 bases and J dropped 1 base, with 16 bases sitting between them. The germline CDR1 and CDR2 sequences are MNHNS and SASEGT. CDR3 in amino acids: CASSAMRQLLQETQYF. CDR3 nucleotide sequence: TGTGCCAGCAGTGCCATGAGACAGCTTCTCCAAGAGACCCAGTACTTC.

The chain uses TRBV1 and TRBJ2-7; the table's TRBD2 call for D was not verified on the DNA. TRBV1 is recorded as a pseudogene. The CDR3 runs 16 residues. The CDR3 DNA follows: TGCACCAGCAGCAAACTAGCGGGAGGCGTCTGCTACGAGCAGTACTTC. This encodes CTSSKLAGGVCYEQYF.